This TCR beta chain was obtained from a study of blood T cell repertoires in COVID-19. The germline CDR1 and CDR2 sequences are MRHNA and SNTAGT. J gave up 1 base and V 0 bases, and 14 bases lay outside the gene matches. This CDR3 is built from 21 residues. Authors' analysis steps: Quantification of nucleated cells was approximated via reference gene primer amplification. Sequencing was performed with immunoSEQ multiplex PCR; in TCRdb, only in-frame clones are kept and a portion is missing. The D gene and trimming were derived from the DNA, and the V and J assignments and clone size from that table. The table records a few hundred thousand clones, roughly 90% of them present only once. Two negative PCRs, clearance, or symptom resolution were required of recovered Cohort 3 donors.

The chain uses TRBV6-4 and TRBJ2-2; 10 nucleotides match TRBD2. The source is a woman in her twenties or thirties who had recovered from COVID-19. Specimen: PBMCs or T cells enriched from blood (not recorded which). CDR3 DNA: TGTGCCAGCAGTGACTCGATGAGGGGCCTAGCGGGGGCCTTGAACACCGGGGAGCTGTTTTTT. It is translated as CASSDSMRGLAGALNTGELFF.